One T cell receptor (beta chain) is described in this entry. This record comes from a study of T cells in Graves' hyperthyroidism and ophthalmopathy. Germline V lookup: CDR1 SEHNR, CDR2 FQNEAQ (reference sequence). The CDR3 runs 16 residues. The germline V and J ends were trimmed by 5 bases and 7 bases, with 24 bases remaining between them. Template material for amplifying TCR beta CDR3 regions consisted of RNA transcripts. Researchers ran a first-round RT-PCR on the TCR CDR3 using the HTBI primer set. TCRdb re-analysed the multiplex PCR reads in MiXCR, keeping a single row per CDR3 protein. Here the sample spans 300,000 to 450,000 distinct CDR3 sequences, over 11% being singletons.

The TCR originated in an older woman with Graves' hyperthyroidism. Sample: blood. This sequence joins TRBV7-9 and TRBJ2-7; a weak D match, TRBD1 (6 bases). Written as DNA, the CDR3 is TGTGCCAGCAGCCCCCCCGGGACAAGGGTGGCCGGGGAGCAGTACTTC. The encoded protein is CASSPPGTRVAGEQYF.